This T cell receptor (beta chain) is drawn from a study of T cells after yellow fever vaccination. Overall study context: Preparing low-cell-number fractions relied on SMART-Seq v4 Ultra Low Input. Study observations and caveats: Weaker overall was a secondary response that nonetheless peaked faster, on day 5 versus 15. Abundant contaminating clonotypes from the bulk population could appear in FACS-sorted repertoires.

There are 14 residues in the CDR3. Germline V lookup: CDR1 SGHTA, CDR2 FQGNSA. The V and J ends lost 0 bases and 4 bases respectively, with 9 bases between them. A process of 5'RACE template switching, which added a universal primer site and UMIs, was used to make TCR cDNA. Each CDR3 protein gets one entry after TCRdb re-called the 5' RACE reads with MiXCR. This table holds 300,000 to 400,000 distinct CDR3 sequences, roughly 6.1% found once. Regarding this clonotype: No antigen is known for it.

The rearrangement uses TRBV7-2 and TRBJ2-5; D ambiguous. The sequence derives from a man aged 30 to 39 who received the YFV17D yellow fever vaccine. Sequences were derived from PBMCs, sampled 5 days after the yellow fever booster vaccination. CDR3 nucleotide sequence: TGTGCCAGCAGCTTAGCGGGAAACGGAGAGACCCAGTACTTC. Translated: CASSLAGNGETQYF.